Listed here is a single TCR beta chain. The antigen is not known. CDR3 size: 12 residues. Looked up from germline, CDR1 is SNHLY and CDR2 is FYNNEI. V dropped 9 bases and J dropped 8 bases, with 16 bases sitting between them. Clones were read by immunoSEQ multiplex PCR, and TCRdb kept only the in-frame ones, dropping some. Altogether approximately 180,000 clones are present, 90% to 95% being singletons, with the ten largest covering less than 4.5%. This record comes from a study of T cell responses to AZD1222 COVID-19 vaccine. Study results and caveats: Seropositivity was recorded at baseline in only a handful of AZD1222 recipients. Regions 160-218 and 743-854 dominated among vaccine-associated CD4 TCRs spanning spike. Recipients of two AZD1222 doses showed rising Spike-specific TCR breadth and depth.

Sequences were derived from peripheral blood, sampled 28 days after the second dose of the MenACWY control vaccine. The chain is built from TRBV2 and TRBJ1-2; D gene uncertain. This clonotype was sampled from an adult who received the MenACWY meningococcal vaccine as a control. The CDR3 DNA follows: TGTGCCAGAGATAAGGGATCGAGAGGCTACACCTTC. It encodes CARDKGSRGYTF.